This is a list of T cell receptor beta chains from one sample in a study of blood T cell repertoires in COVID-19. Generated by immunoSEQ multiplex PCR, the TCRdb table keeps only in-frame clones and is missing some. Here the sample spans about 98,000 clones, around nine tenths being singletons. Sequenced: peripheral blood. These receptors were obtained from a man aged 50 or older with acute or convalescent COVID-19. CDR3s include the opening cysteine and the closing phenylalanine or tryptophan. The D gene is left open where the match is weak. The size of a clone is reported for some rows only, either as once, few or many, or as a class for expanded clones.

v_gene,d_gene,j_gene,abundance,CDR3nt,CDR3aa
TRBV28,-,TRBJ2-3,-,TGTGCCAGCCGCGATTTGGTCCACACAGATACGCAGTATTTT,CASRDLVHTDTQYF
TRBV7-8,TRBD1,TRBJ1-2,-,TGTGCCAGCAGCCCAAGGACAGGGTATTATGGCTACACCTTC,CASSPRTGYYGYTF
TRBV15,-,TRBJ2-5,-,TGTGCCACCAGCAGGGGGCGTGGTATAGTTTTAGGGACCCAGTACTTC,CATSRGRGIVLGTQYF
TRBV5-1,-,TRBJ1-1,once,TGCGCCAGCAGCCCAGGGACACCTGTGCCCACTGAAGCTTTCTTT,CASSPGTPVPTEAFF
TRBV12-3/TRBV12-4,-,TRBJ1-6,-,TGTGCCAGCAGTTTTCAGAATTCACCCCTCCACTTT,CASSFQNSPLHF
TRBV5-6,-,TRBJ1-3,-,TGTGCCAGCAGCTTGAGTAGGTTGGGAGTCCTCGCCTCTGGAAACACCATATATTTT,CASSLSRLGVLASGNTIYF
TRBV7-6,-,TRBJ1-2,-,TGTGCCAGCAGCCCGGAGAGGGACTATGGCTACACCTTC,CASSPERDYGYTF
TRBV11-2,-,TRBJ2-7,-,TGTGCCAGCAGCTTAGAGGTCGCAGGGCCCTACGAGCAGTACTTC,CASSLEVAGPYEQYF
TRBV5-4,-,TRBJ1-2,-,TGTGCCAGCAGCTCCGCCGAGAGTAGCTATGGCTACACCTTC,CASSSAESSYGYTF
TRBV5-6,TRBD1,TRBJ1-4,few,TGTGCCAGCAGCTTGGGGGACAGCTCAACTAATGAAAAACTGTTTTTT,CASSLGDSSTNEKLFF
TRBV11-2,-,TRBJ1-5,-,TGTGCCAGCAGCGCTCTCAGGGGTGGCAATCAGCCCCAGCATTTT,CASSALRGGNQPQHF
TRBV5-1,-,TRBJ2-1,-,TGCGCCAGCACCCTGGACAGAGCCCGATTCCCCTACAATGAGCAGTTCTTC,CASTLDRARFPYNEQFF
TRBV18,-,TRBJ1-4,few,TGTGCCAGCTCACCATTCCGAGGGATGACAACTAATGAAAAACTGTTTTTT,CASSPFRGMTTNEKLFF
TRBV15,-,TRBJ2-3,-,TGTGCCACCAGCAGAGAGAGATCTGGTACAGATACGCAGTATTTT,CATSRERSGTDTQYF
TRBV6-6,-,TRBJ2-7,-,TGTGCCAGCAGTTACTCACAGTACGAGCAGTACTTC,CASSYSQYEQYF
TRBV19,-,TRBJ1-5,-,TGTGCCAGTAGTCGCGGAGGGGAGGGACCCAATCAGCCCCAGCATTTT,CASSRGGEGPNQPQHF
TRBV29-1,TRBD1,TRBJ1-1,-,TGCAGCGGGGGACAGCTAATGAACACTGAAGCTTTCTTT,CSGGQLMNTEAFF
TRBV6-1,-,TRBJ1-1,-,TGTGCCAGCAGTGAGAGGGTAATCGTGGCTGAAGCTTTCTTT,CASSERVIVAEAFF
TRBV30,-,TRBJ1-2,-,TGTGCTACCCCGAAGCGGGGGGCAGACTATGGCTACACCTTC,CATPKRGADYGYTF
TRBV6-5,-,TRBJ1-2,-,TGTGCCAGCAGTTACGCGGAGAACTATGGCTACACCTTC,CASSYAENYGYTF
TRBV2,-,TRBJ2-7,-,TGTGCCAGCAGTGAAGGCAGTCGCTCCTACGAGCAGTACTTC,CASSEGSRSYEQYF
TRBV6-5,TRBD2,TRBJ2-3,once,TGTGCCAGCAGTCTCGCGGGAGAGGATACGCAGTATTTT,CASSLAGEDTQYF
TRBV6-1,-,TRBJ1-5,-,TGTGCCAGCAGTGAAATGAGACGGAGTAGCAATCAGCCCCAGCATTTT,CASSEMRRSSNQPQHF
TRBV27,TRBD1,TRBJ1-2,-,TGTGCCAGCAGTTTATCTGGACAGGGAAATGGCTACACCTTC,CASSLSGQGNGYTF
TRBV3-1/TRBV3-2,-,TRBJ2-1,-,TGTGCCAGCAGCCGCTCGGGACTGCCCTCCGATGAGCAGTTCTTC,CASSRSGLPSDEQFF
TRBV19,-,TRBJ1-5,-,TGTGCCAGTAGTATGTCAGGTCGCAATCAGCCCCAGCATTTT,CASSMSGRNQPQHF
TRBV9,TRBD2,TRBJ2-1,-,TGTGCCAGCAGCTTCAGCGGCGGGAGGAACTACAATGAGCAGTTCTTC,CASSFSGGRNYNEQFF
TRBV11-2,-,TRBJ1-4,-,TGTGCCAGCAGCTTCCATAGGGGAACTAATGAAAAACTGTTTTTT,CASSFHRGTNEKLFF
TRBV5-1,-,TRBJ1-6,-,TGCGCCAGCAGCTTGGCGGGAATCCGATATAATTCACCCCTCCACTTT,CASSLAGIRYNSPLHF
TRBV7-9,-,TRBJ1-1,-,TGTGCCAGCAGCTCCCCCCACGGGGAAGAGTTAAACACTGAAGCTTTCTTT,CASSSPHGEELNTEAFF
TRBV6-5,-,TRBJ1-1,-,TGTGCCAGCAGCAGGGGTTTGGGCACTGAAGCTTTCTTT,CASSRGLGTEAFF
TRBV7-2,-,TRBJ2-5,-,TGTGCCAGCAGCTTCGGCGGGGCCCGGGGAGAGACCCAGTACTTC,CASSFGGARGETQYF
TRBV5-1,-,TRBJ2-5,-,TGCGCCAGCAGCCCAGGAGGCCGTCAAGAGACCCAGTACTTC,CASSPGGRQETQYF
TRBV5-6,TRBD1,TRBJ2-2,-,TGTGCCAGCAGCTTGGAGGCCAGGGGGAACGCCGGGGAGCTGTTTTTT,CASSLEARGNAGELFF
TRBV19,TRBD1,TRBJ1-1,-,TGTGCCAGTAGTATCGTGGACAGGGGGGTCACTGAAGCTTTCTTT,CASSIVDRGVTEAFF
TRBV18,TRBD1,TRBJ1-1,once,TGTGCCAGCTCATTGGGACAGGGAGGGAACACTGAAGCTTTCTTT,CASSLGQGGNTEAFF
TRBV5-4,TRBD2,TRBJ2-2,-,TGTGCCGCGGGTCTAGCGGGTATCGGGGAGCTGTTTTTT,CAAGLAGIGELFF
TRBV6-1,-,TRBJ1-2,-,TGTGCCAGCAGTGAAGGGGGCGCATATGGCTACACCTTC,CASSEGGAYGYTF
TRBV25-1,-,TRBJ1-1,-,TGTGCCAGCAGTGAATCTGGGGGAGGTTACACTGAAGCTTTCTTT,CASSESGGGYTEAFF
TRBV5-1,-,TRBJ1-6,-,TGCGCCAGCAGTTCCGACGACAGCTCCTATAATTCACCCCTCCACTTT,CASSSDDSSYNSPLHF
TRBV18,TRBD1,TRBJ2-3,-,TGTGCCAGCTCACCAGCGACAGGGGGCGCAGATACGCAGTATTTT,CASSPATGGADTQYF
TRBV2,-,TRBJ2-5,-,TGTGCCAGCGCCGCAGGAAGCATACCTCAAGAGACCCAGTACTTC,CASAAGSIPQETQYF
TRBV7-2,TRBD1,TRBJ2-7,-,TGTGCCAGCAGCTCACCGGGACAGGCCTACGAGCAGTACTTC,CASSSPGQAYEQYF